This paragraph reports one TCR beta chain. Its target is unknown. The CDR3 is 15 amino acids. CDR1 and CDR2 (germline): SGHDT, YYEEEE. Deletions cut 2 bases from V and 0 bases from J, with 9 bases between. The data were obtained in a study of siplizumab effects on memory and regulatory T cells. Study-wide results and caveats: Neither a naive nor a memory phenotype was assignable to roughly 75-97% of proliferating CD4+ or CD8+ clones. Mapping to unstimulated subsets was achieved for only a minor fraction of alloreactive clones.

Clones were read by immunoSEQ multiplex PCR, and TCRdb kept only the in-frame ones, dropping some. The table shows about 100,000 clones, with roughly 94% occurring only once. The chain links TRBV5-6 to TRBJ2-1; D is unclear. The specimen sequenced was non-Treg CD4+ T cells sorted from blood. The clonotype originates from a human donor in good health. CDR3 protein: CASSLWPSSYNEQFF. In nucleotides, the CDR3 is TGTGCCAGCAGCTTATGGCCAAGCTCCTACAATGAGCAGTTCTTC.